This TCR beta chain is from a study of PD-L1 blockade in urothelial cancer. Study details: Patients, treated from about 2014 onward, received atezolizumab 1,200 mg intravenously every 3 weeks. At 3 weeks (second dose) and 6 weeks after starting treatment, blood was analyzed.

V lost 9 bases and J lost 0; bases outside the gene matches: 7. The CDR3 runs 14 residues. Germline V gives CDR1 SGHDT, CDR2 YYEEEE. Profiled with immunoSEQ multiplex PCR; TCRdb holds only in-frame clones, not every one. Of about 84,000 clones in the sample, 82% are singletons; the top ten hold around a tenth. This clonotype was obtained from a man in his sixties or seventies with urothelial cancer. The sample here was PBMCs, taken around atezolizumab (anti-PD-L1) treatment. The chain uses TRBV5-6 and TRBJ2-7, with TRBD2 matching over 9 bases. CDR3 nucleotides: TGTGCCACCAAACCACTAGCGGGCTCCTACGAGCAGTACTTC. This codes for CATKPLAGSYEQYF.